This is a list of T cell receptor beta chains from one sample in a study of shared clonotypes between healthy human individuals. Repertoires were generated with immunoSEQ multiplex PCR, while TCRdb's copy carries only in-frame clones and drops some. The repertoire holds roughly 600,000 clones, with 98% as singletons. Sequences were obtained from naive CD8+ T cells sorted from blood. The receptors originated from a man younger than 40 in good health. Each CDR3 is given with its conserved first and last residue. D genes are given only for firm matches. Clone size is shown for a subset of rows, as once, few, many or a class of expanded clone.

D: NA; J: TRBJ2-5; size: NA; V: TRBV9; CDR3: CASSAGSGVKTQYF; DNA: TGTGCCAGCAGCGCTGGATCTGGGGTAAAGACCCAGTACTTC
D: NA; J: TRBJ2-3; size: once; V: TRBV19; CDR3: CASSLGTADTQYF; DNA: TGTGCCAGTAGTTTGGGGACTGCAGATACGCAGTATTTT
D: NA; J: TRBJ1-1; size: NA; V: TRBV9; CDR3: CASSVSGTNTEAFF; DNA: TGTGCCAGCAGCGTCTCAGGGACAAACACTGAAGCTTTCTTT
D: TRBD2; J: TRBJ2-1; size: NA; V: TRBV6-5; CDR3: CASTWGGNDEQFF; DNA: TGTGCCAGCACTTGGGGAGGGAATGATGAGCAGTTCTTC
D: NA; J: TRBJ2-7; size: NA; V: TRBV7-9; CDR3: CASSSVGKGEQYF; DNA: TGTGCCAGCAGCTCGGTAGGGAAGGGCGAGCAGTACTTC
D: NA; J: TRBJ2-1; size: NA; V: TRBV7-9; CDR3: CASSFWGGTYNEQFF; DNA: TGTGCCAGCAGCTTCTGGGGCGGGACCTACAATGAGCAGTTCTTC
D: NA; J: TRBJ2-1; size: NA; V: TRBV5-5; CDR3: CASRLFSYNEQFF; DNA: TGTGCCAGCAGGCTTTTCTCCTACAATGAGCAGTTCTTC
D: TRBD2; J: TRBJ2-2; size: NA; V: TRBV27; CDR3: CASSFRTSSNTGELFF; DNA: TGTGCCAGCAGTTTCCGGACTAGCTCTAACACCGGGGAGCTGTTTTTT
D: NA; J: TRBJ2-7; size: NA; V: TRBV29-1; CDR3: CSVEDTAYEQYF; DNA: TGCAGCGTTGAAGATACAGCCTACGAGCAGTACTTC
D: TRBD2; J: TRBJ2-2; size: once; V: TRBV9; CDR3: CASSVKVWTSGNENTGELFF; DNA: TGTGCCAGCAGCGTAAAGGTTTGGACTAGCGGGAATGAGAACACCGGGGAGCTGTTTTTT
D: NA; J: TRBJ2-5; size: NA; V: TRBV5-6; CDR3: CASSHSFDETQYF; DNA: TGTGCCAGCAGCCACAGTTTCGACGAGACCCAGTACTTC
D: NA; J: TRBJ1-1; size: NA; V: TRBV9; CDR3: CASSPEAREDTEAFF; DNA: TGTGCCAGCAGCCCAGAGGCCAGGGAGGACACTGAAGCTTTCTTT
D: TRBD1; J: TRBJ2-7; size: NA; V: TRBV19; CDR3: CASSAWTGDGEQYF; DNA: TGTGCCAGTAGTGCCTGGACAGGGGATGGCGAGCAGTACTTC
D: TRBD2; J: TRBJ2-1; size: NA; V: TRBV4-1; CDR3: CASSQGGLAGPTNEQFF; DNA: TGCGCCAGCAGCCAAGGGGGACTAGCGGGACCGACCAATGAGCAGTTCTTC
D: NA; J: TRBJ2-7; size: NA; V: TRBV27; CDR3: CASSPLPLREQYF; DNA: TGTGCCAGCAGTCCGCTACCCCTTAGAGAGCAGTACTTC
D: NA; J: TRBJ2-6; size: once; V: TRBV4-3; CDR3: CASSQQGSSGANVLTF; DNA: TGCGCCAGCAGCCAGCAGGGGAGCTCTGGGGCCAACGTCCTGACTTTC
D: NA; J: TRBJ2-1; size: NA; V: TRBV27; CDR3: CASSGESSYNEQFF; DNA: TGTGCCAGCAGTGGAGAGAGCTCCTACAATGAGCAGTTCTTC
D: TRBD2; J: TRBJ2-7; size: NA; V: TRBV5-1; CDR3: CASSFSGSDEQYF; DNA: TGCGCCAGCAGCTTTAGCGGGAGTGACGAGCAGTACTTC
D: TRBD2; J: TRBJ2-5; size: NA; V: TRBV11-2; CDR3: CASSLHLAGGPGETQYF; DNA: TGTGCCAGCAGCTTGCACCTAGCGGGAGGGCCCGGGGAGACCCAGTACTTC
D: TRBD1; J: TRBJ2-7; size: NA; V: TRBV27; CDR3: CASQGPYSSYEQYF; DNA: TGTGCCTCACAGGGGCCGTATAGCTCCTACGAGCAGTACTTC
D: TRBD1; J: TRBJ2-1; size: NA; V: TRBV6-5; CDR3: CASSYLAGGPNEQFF; DNA: TGTGCCAGCAGTTACTTGGCAGGGGGACCCAATGAGCAGTTCTTC
D: NA; J: TRBJ1-1; size: NA; V: TRBV5-6; CDR3: CASSFQGSMNTEAFF; DNA: TGTGCCAGCAGCTTTCAGGGGTCAATGAACACTGAAGCTTTCTTT
D: NA; J: TRBJ2-7; size: NA; V: TRBV27; CDR3: CASSLGGGYEQYF; DNA: TGTGCCAGCAGTTTAGGTGGGGGCTACGAGCAGTACTTC
D: NA; J: TRBJ2-3; size: NA; V: TRBV7-9; CDR3: CASSLGGASSTDTQYF; DNA: TGTGCCAGCAGCTTAGGCGGCGCCTCTAGCACAGATACGCAGTATTTT
D: NA; J: TRBJ2-4; size: NA; V: TRBV11-1; CDR3: CASSLVSGVGIQYF; DNA: TGTGCCAGCAGCTTAGTATCAGGGGTGGGCATTCAGTACTTC
D: NA; J: TRBJ1-5; size: NA; V: TRBV19; CDR3: CASSPEVRLNQPQHF; DNA: TGTGCCAGCTCTCCCGAGGTCAGGCTCAATCAGCCCCAGCATTTT
D: TRBD2; J: TRBJ2-7; size: NA; V: TRBV18; CDR3: CASSPEAPGLASYEQYF; DNA: TGTGCCAGCTCACCCGAGGCCCCGGGACTAGCGTCCTACGAGCAGTACTTC
D: NA; J: TRBJ2-2; size: NA; V: TRBV28; CDR3: CASRPVIQGRTGELFF; DNA: TGTGCCAGCAGACCGGTTATACAGGGCCGGACCGGGGAGCTGTTTTTT
D: NA; J: TRBJ2-5; size: NA; V: TRBV13; CDR3: CASSLESRTQYF; DNA: TGTGCCAGCAGCTTAGAAAGCCGGACCCAGTACTTC
D: TRBD1; J: TRBJ2-2; size: NA; V: TRBV7-9; CDR3: CASSSRDREGVELFF; DNA: TGTGCCAGCAGCTCAAGAGACAGGGAAGGCGTGGAGCTGTTTTTT
D: NA; J: TRBJ2-1; size: NA; V: TRBV4-1; CDR3: CASSQEYGSGNEQFF; DNA: TGCGCCAGCAGCCAAGAATACGGGAGCGGAAATGAGCAGTTCTTC
D: NA; J: TRBJ2-7; size: NA; V: TRBV5-1; CDR3: CASSLAGTAYEQYF; DNA: TGCGCCAGCAGCTTGGCCGGTACCGCCTACGAACAGTACTTC
D: NA; J: TRBJ1-2; size: NA; V: TRBV27; CDR3: CASSSDWANYGYTF; DNA: TGTGCCAGCAGTTCGGACTGGGCTAACTATGGCTACACCTTC
D: TRBD1; J: TRBJ1-5; size: NA; V: TRBV19; CDR3: CASSSVGQGADTQHF; DNA: TGTGCCAGTAGTAGCGTTGGACAGGGAGCAGATACGCAGCATTTT
D: TRBD2; J: TRBJ2-7; size: NA; V: TRBV11-2; CDR3: CASSLLAGGPEQYF; DNA: TGTGCCAGCAGCTTACTAGCGGGAGGGCCCGAGCAGTACTTC
D: NA; J: TRBJ1-1; size: NA; V: TRBV13; CDR3: CASSSQLGGLRGANEAFF; DNA: TGTGCCAGCAGCTCCCAATTGGGCGGGTTGAGGGGAGCGAATGAAGCTTTCTTT
D: NA; J: TRBJ1-1; size: NA; V: TRBV9; CDR3: CASSVGSGIAEAFF; DNA: TGTGCCAGCAGCGTAGGGTCAGGGATCGCTGAAGCTTTCTTT
D: TRBD2; J: TRBJ2-7; size: NA; V: TRBV27; CDR3: CASSSVAGAYEQYF; DNA: TGTGCCAGCAGTTCAGTAGCGGGGGCTTACGAGCAGTACTTC
D: NA; J: TRBJ2-3; size: NA; V: TRBV19; CDR3: CASSTLWAALGTDTQYF; DNA: TGTGCCAGTAGCACGCTATGGGCAGCTCTCGGCACAGATACGCAGTATTTT
D: NA; J: TRBJ2-1; size: NA; V: TRBV27; CDR3: CASSTGRTYEQFF; DNA: TGTGCCAGCAGTACGGGTAGGACATACGAGCAGTTCTTC
D: NA; J: TRBJ2-5; size: NA; V: TRBV9; CDR3: CASSHGQQEETQYF; DNA: TGTGCCAGCAGCCACGGGCAGCAAGAAGAGACCCAGTACTTC
D: NA; J: TRBJ1-1; size: few; V: TRBV30; CDR3: CAWRQMNTEAFF; DNA: TGTGCCTGGAGACAGATGAACACTGAAGCTTTCTTT
D: NA; J: TRBJ1-2; size: NA; V: TRBV27; CDR3: CASSSQGHQNYGYTF; DNA: TGTGCCAGCAGTTCCCAGGGACATCAAAACTATGGCTACACCTTC
D: TRBD1; J: TRBJ2-1; size: once; V: TRBV7-2; CDR3: CASSLRDSLYNEQFF; DNA: TGTGCCAGCAGCTTACGGGACAGTCTTTACAATGAGCAGTTCTTC
D: TRBD2; J: TRBJ2-3; size: NA; V: TRBV28; CDR3: CASRRPGLDSDTQYF; DNA: TGTGCCAGCAGACGCCCGGGACTAGATTCAGATACGCAGTATTTT
D: TRBD2; J: TRBJ2-7; size: NA; V: TRBV15; CDR3: CATSRDPARGGMYEQYF; DNA: TGTGCCACCAGCAGAGATCCGGCGCGGGGGGGAATGTACGAGCAGTACTTC
D: NA; J: TRBJ1-2; size: NA; V: TRBV29-1; CDR3: CSALRGDSGRGYTF; DNA: TGCAGCGCTCTGCGGGGCGACTCAGGCAGGGGCTACACCTTC
D: NA; J: TRBJ1-5; size: once; V: TRBV5-6; CDR3: CASSLAGYSNQPQHF; DNA: TGTGCCAGCAGCTTGGCCGGTTATAGCAATCAGCCCCAGCATTTT
D: NA; J: TRBJ1-1; size: once; V: TRBV5-1; CDR3: CASSSRTGNTEAFF; DNA: TGCGCCAGCAGCTCGAGGACGGGGAACACTGAAGCTTTCTTT
D: NA; J: TRBJ1-2; size: NA; V: TRBV6-1; CDR3: CASSANYGYTF; DNA: TGTGCCAGCAGTGCTAACTATGGCTACACCTTC
D: TRBD2; J: TRBJ2-1; size: NA; V: TRBV10-2; CDR3: CASTRLAGDEQFF; DNA: TGCGCCAGCACCAGACTAGCGGGAGATGAGCAGTTCTTC
D: NA; J: TRBJ1-1; size: NA; V: TRBV7-2; CDR3: CASSLVGRGSYPEAFF; DNA: TGTGCCAGCAGCTTAGTGGGGAGGGGGTCGTACCCTGAAGCTTTCTTT